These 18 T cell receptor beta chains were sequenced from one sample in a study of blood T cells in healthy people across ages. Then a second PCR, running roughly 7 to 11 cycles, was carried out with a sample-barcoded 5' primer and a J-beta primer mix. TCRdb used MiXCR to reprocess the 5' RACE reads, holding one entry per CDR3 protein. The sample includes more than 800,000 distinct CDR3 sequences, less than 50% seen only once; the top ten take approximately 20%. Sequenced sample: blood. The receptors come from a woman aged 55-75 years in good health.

The DNA of the CDR3 is TGTGCCAGCAGCGTAGGGGCCGGTGGGTCAAATAGTGAGCAGTTCTTC. Translating it yields CASSVGAGGSNSEQFF. This sequence joins TRBV9 and TRBJ2-1; D is unclear. Germline assignment: CDR1 SGDLS and CDR2 YYNGEE. Trimming took 0 bases from V and 9 from J, leaving 19 bases between them. CDR3 size: 16 residues.

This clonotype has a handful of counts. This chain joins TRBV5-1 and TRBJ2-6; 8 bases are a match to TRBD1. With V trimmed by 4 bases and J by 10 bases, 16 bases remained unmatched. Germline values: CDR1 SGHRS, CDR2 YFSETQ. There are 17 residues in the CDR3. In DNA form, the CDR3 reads TGCGCCAGCAGCATGGACACATCCGGGACAGGAATTAACGTCCTGACTTTC. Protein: CASSMDTSGTGINVLTF.

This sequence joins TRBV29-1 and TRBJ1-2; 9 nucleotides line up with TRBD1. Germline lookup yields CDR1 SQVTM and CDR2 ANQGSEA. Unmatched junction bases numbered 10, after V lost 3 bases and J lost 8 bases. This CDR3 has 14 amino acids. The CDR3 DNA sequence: TGCAGCGTTGATCCCCCCGGGACAGGGAGGGGCTACACCTTC. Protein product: CSVDPPGTGRGYTF.

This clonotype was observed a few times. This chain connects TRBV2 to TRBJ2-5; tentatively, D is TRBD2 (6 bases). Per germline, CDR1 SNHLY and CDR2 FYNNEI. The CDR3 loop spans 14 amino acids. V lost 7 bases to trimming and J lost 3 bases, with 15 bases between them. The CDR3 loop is CASMVAERKETQYF. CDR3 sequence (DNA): TGTGCCAGCATGGTAGCGGAGCGAAAAGAGACCCAGTACTTC. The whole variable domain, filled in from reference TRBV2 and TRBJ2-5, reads EPEVTQTPSHQVTQMGQEVILRCVPISNHLYFYWYRQILGQKVEFLVSFYNNEISEKSEIFDDQFSVERPDGSNFTLKIRSTKLEDSAMYFCASMVAERKETQYFGPGTRLLVL.

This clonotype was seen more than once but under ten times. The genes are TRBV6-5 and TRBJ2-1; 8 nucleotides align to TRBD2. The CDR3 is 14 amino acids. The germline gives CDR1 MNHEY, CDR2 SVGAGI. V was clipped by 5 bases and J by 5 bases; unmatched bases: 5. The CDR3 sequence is CASSRTSSNNEQFF. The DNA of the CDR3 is TGTGCCAGCAGTAGGACTAGCAGCAACAATGAGCAGTTCTTC.

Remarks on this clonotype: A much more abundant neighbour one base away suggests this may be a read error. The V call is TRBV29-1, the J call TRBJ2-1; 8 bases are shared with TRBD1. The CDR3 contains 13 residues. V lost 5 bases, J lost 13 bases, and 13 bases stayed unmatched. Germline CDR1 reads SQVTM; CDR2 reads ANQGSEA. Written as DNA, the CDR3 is TGCAGCGTTAGACAGGGGAGTCAAGAGACCCAGTTCTTC. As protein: CSVRQGSQETQFF.

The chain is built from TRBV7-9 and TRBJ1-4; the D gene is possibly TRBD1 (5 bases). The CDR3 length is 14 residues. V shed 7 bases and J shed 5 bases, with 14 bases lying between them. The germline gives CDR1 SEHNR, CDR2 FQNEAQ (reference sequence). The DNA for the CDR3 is TGTGCCAGCATCGGGGGGACGTCGAATGAAAAACTGTTTTTT. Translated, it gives CASIGGTSNEKLFF.

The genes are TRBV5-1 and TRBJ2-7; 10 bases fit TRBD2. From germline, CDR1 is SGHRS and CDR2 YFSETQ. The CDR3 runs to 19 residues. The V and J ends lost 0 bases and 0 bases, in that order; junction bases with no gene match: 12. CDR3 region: CASSLADMSGRAHSYEQYF. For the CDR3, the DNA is TGCGCCAGCAGCTTGGCCGACATGAGCGGGAGGGCCCACTCCTACGAGCAGTACTTC.

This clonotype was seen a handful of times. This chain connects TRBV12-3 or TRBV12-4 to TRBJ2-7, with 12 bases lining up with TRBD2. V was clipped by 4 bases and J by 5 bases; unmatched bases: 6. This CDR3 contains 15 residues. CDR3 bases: TGTGCCAGCAGTTCCCTAGCGGGAGGGGCCAACGAGCAGTACTTC. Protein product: CASSSLAGGANEQYF.

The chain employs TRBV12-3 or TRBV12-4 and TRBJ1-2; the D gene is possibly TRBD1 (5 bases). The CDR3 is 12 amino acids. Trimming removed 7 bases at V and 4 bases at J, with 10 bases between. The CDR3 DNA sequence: TGTGCCAGCATGGGGCAGGCCTATGGCTACACCTTC. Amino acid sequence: CASMGQAYGYTF.

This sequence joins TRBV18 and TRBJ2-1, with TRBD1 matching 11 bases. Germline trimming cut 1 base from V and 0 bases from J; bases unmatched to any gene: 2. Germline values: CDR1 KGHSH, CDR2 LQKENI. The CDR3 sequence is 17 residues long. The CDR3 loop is CASSPLGTGGSYNEQFF. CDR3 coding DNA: TGTGCCAGCTCACCACTCGGGACAGGGGGCTCCTACAATGAGCAGTTCTTC.

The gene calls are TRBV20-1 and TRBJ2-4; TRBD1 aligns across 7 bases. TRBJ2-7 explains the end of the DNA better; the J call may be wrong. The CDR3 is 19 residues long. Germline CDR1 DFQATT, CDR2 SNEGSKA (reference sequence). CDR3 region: CSARSPFRLAGGVRDEQYF. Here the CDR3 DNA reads TGCAGTGCTAGATCCCCCTTTCGGTTGGCAGGGGGAGTTAGGGACGAGCAGTACTTC.

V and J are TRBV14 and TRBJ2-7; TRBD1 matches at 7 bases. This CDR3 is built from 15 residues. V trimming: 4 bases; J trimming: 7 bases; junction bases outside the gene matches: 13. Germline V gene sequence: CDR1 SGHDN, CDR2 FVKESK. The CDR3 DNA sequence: TGTGCCAGCAGCCCCCTGGGGACAGCTGACAATGAGCAGTACTTC. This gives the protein CASSPLGTADNEQYF.

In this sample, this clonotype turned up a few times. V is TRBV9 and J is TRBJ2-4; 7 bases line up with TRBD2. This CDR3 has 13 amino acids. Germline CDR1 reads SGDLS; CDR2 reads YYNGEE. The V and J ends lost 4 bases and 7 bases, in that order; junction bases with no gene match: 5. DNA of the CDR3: TGTGCCAGCAGCCCAGGACTAGGCAACATTCAGTACTTC. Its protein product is CASSPGLGNIQYF.

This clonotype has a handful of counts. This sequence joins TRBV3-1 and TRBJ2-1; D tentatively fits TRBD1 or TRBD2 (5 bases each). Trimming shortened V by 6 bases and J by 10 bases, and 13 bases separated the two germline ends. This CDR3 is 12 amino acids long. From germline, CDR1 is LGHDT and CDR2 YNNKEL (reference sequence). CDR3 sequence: CASRAPGTEQFF. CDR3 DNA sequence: TGTGCCAGCAGGGCACCGGGGACGGAGCAGTTCTTC.

As DNA, the CDR3 is TGCGCCAGCAGCCCACGGACAGGGGGCTTTCCTGGGGCCAACGTCCTGACTTTC. Encoded protein: CASSPRTGGFPGANVLTF. The rearrangement joins TRBV5-1 to TRBJ2-6, with 11 nucleotides matching TRBD1. Trimming took 4 bases from V and 2 from J; bases not matched to a gene: 8. Per germline, CDR1 SGHRS and CDR2 YFSETQ. The CDR3 sequence is 18 residues long.

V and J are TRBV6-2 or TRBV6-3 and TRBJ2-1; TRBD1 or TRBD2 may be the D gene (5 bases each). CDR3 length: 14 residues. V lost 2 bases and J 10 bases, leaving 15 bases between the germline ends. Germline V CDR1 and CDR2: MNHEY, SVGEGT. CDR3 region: CASSYEGRVSEQFF. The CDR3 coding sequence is TGTGCCAGCAGTTACGAGGGACGAGTCTCGGAGCAGTTCTTC.

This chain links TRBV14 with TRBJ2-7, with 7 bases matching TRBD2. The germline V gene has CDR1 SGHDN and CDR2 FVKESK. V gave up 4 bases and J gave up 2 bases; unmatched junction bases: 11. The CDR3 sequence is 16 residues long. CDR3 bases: TGTGCCAGCAGCCCAGAAGCGGGACCCTTCCCCTACGAGCAGTACTTC. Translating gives CASSPEAGPFPYEQYF.